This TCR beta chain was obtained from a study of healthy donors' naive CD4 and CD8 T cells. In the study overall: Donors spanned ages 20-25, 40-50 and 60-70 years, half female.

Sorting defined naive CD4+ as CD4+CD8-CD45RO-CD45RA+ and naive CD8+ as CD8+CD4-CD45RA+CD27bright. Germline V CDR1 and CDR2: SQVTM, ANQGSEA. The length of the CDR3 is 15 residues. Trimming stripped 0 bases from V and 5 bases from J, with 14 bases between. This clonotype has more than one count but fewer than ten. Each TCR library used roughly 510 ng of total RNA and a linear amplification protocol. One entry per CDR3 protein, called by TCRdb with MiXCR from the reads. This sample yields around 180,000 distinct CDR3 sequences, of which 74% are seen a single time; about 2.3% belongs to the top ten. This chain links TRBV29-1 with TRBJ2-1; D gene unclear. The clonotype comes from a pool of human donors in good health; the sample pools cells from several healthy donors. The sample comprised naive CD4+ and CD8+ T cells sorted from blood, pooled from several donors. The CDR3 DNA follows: TGCAGCGTTGAAGAAGTAGGGTGGGTGAACAATGAGCAGTTCTTC. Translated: CSVEEVGWVNNEQFF.